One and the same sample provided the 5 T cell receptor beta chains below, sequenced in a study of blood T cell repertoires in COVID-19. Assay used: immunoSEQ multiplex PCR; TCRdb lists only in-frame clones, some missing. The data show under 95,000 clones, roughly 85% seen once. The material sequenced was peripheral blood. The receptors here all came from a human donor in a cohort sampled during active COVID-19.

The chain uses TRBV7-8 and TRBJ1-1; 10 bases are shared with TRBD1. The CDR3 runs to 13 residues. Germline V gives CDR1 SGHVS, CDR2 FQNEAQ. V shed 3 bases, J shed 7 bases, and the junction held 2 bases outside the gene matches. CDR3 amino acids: CASSLRTGGEAFF. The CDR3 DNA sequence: TGTGCCAGCAGCTTGCGGACAGGGGGTGAAGCTTTCTTT.

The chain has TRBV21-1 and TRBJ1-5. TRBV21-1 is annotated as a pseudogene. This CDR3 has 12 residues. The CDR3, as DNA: TGTGCCACCCGGGGGGTCAATCAGCCCCAGCATTTT. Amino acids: CATRGVNQPQHF.

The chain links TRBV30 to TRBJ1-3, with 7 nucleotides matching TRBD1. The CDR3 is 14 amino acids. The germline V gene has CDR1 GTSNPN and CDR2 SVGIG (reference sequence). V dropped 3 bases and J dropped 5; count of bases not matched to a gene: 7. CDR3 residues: CAWRDRSRRNTIYF. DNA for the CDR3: TGTGCCTGGAGGGACAGGTCCCGTCGAAACACCATATATTTT. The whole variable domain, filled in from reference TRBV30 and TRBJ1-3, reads SQTIHQWPATLVQPVGSPLSLECTVEGTSNPNLYWYRQAAGRGLQLLFYSVGIGQISSEVPQNLSASRPQDRQFILSSKKLLLSDSGFYLCAWRDRSRRNTIYFGEGSWLTVV.

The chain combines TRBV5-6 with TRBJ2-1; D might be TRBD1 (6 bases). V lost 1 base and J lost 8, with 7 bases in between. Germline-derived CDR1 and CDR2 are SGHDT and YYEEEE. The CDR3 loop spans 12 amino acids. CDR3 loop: CASSLSGDEQFF. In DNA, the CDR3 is TGTGCCAGCAGCTTGTCAGGGGATGAGCAGTTCTTC.

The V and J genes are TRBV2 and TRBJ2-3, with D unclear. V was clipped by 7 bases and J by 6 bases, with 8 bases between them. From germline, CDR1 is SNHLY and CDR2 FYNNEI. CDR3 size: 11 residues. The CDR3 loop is CASIRLDTQYF. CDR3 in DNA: TGTGCCAGCATTCGTTTGGATACGCAGTATTTT.